The subject of this entry is one TCR beta chain. This sample stems from a study of blood T cell repertoires in COVID-19. Study-level background: The United States, Italy and Spain supplied acute and convalescent COVID-19 samples. Sample material is recorded as cDNA or gDNA derived from T cells, B-cell-depleted T cells, or PBMCs.

Study processing details: Counts of nucleated cells, estimated from reference gene primer amplification, were obtained. Assay used: immunoSEQ multiplex PCR; TCRdb lists only in-frame clones, some missing. The DNA gave D and trimming, while V, J and clone size come from that table. The data contain some 19,000 clones, roughly 85% of them singletons. Trimming removed 3 bases at V and 4 bases at J, with 6 bases between. Germline CDR1 GTSNPN, CDR2 SVGIG (reference sequence). The CDR3 runs 11 residues. The chain combines TRBV30 with TRBJ1-1; D remains unclear. The sample was peripheral blood. This clonotype originated in an elderly man with acute or convalescent COVID-19. This CDR3 reads CAWSPGTEAFF. In nucleotides, the CDR3 is TGTGCCTGGAGCCCGGGCACTGAAGCTTTCTTT.